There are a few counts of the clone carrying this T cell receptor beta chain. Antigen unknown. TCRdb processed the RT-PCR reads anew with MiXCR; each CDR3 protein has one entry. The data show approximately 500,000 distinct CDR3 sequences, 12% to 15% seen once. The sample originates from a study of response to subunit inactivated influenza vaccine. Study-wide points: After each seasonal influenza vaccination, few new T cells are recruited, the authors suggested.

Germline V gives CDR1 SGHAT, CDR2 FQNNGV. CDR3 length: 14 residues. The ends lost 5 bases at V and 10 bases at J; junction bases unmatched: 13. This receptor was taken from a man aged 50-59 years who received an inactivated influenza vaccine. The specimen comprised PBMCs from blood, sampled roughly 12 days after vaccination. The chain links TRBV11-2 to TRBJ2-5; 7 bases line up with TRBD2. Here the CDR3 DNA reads TGTGCCAGCAGCGCAAGGGGTGCGGGGGAGGACCAGTACTTC. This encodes CASSARGAGEDQYF.